This T cell receptor (beta chain) appears in the sequencing data of a study of technical replicates of blood from a handful of donors. The CDR3 has 16 residues. With 5 bases clipped from V and 3 bases from J, the junction kept 9 bases outside the gene matches. Germline V gives CDR1 SGDLS, CDR2 YYNGEE. The assay was immunoSEQ multiplex PCR, and TCRdb's table has in-frame clones only and misses some. This sample has about 75,000 clones, with nearly 98% found just once. The specimen was T cells isolated from PBMCs. The clonotype originates from a human donor in good health. The chain has TRBV9 and TRBJ2-2; 8 nucleotides align to TRBD1. The chain's CDR3 is CASSAGRGPDTGELFF. CDR3 coding DNA: TGTGCCAGCAGTGCCGGCAGGGGGCCGGACACCGGGGAGCTGTTTTTT.